Listed below are T cell receptor beta chains from one sample, sequenced in a study of T-cell reconstitution after alpha-beta-depleted transplantation in children. TCRdb re-analysed the PCR reads in MiXCR, keeping a single row per CDR3 protein. The top ten clones hold 3.8% of a sample with about 400,000 distinct CDR3 sequences, approximately 20% of them seen once. The starting material was PBMCs from the stem cell graft donor, obtained from the stem cell graft. These receptors were taken from a human donor who donated a stem cell graft to a child with acute myeloid leukemia. The CDR3 runs from the conserved cysteine through the conserved F or W. A D gene is named only where the DNA matches it firmly. A clone size is listed for some rows: how often the clone was seen (once, few, many), or a class if it is expanded.

J gene | CDR3 length | D gene | V gene | clone size | CDR3 protein | CDR3 DNA
TRBJ1-5 | 13 | . | TRBV18 | many | CASSPEANQPQHF | TGTGCCAGCTCACCAGAGGCCAATCAGCCCCAGCATTTT
TRBJ1-2 | 14 | . | TRBV5-1 | many | CASSVTDGPYGYTF | TGCGCCAGCAGCGTTACCGACGGACCGTATGGCTACACCTTC
TRBJ2-7 | 14 | . | TRBV5-6 | many | CASSLWGITYEQYF | TGTGCCAGCAGCTTGTGGGGGATCACCTACGAGCAGTACTTC
TRBJ2-5 | 17 | TRBD2 | TRBV5-1 | . | CASSLGRVLAGGETQYF | TGCGCCAGCAGCTTGGGACGGGTCCTAGCGGGAGGCGAGACCCAGTACTTC
TRBJ2-7 | 14 | . | TRBV5-1 | few | CASSSRDGLNEQYF | TGCGCCAGCAGCTCTCGGGATGGGCTGAACGAGCAGTACTTC
TRBJ2-7 | 15 | TRBD1 | TRBV15 | few | CATSRDLRGLDEQYF | TGTGCCACCAGCAGAGATTTAAGGGGGCTGGACGAGCAGTACTTC
TRBJ2-1 | 14 | . | TRBV20-1 | many | CSARDPRNYNEQFF | TGCAGTGCTAGAGATCCCCGAAACTACAATGAGCAGTTCTTC
TRBJ2-1 | 15 | TRBD1 | TRBV12-3/TRBV12-4 | many | CASSSGQGGVNEQFF | TGTGCCAGCAGCTCTGGACAGGGGGGCGTCAATGAGCAGTTCTTC
TRBJ2-1 | 13 | TRBD1 | TRBV20-1 | few | CSEPGTGVNEQFF | TGCAGTGAACCCGGGACAGGGGTAAATGAGCAGTTCTTC
TRBJ2-7 | 23 | . | TRBV21-1 | . | CASSKAPLFRNKESGGPFYEQYF | TGTGCCAGCAGCAAAGCGCCTCTTTTTCGTAACAAAGAGTCAGGGGGCCCGTTCTACGAGCAGTACTTC
TRBJ1-2 | 14 | . | TRBV12-3/TRBV12-4 | . | CASSFRQASYGYTF | TGTGCCAGCAGTTTTCGGCAGGCATCATATGGCTACACCTTC
TRBJ2-1 | 12 | TRBD2 | TRBV7-9 | . | CASSPPGLQNLF | TGTGCCAGCAGCCCCCCGGGACTACAAAACCTCTTC
TRBJ2-7 | 15 | . | TRBV18 | . | CASSRSPDRGYEQYF | TGTGCCAGCTCACGGAGTCCCGACCGGGGCTACGAGCAGTACTTC
TRBJ2-4 | 13 | . | TRBV20-1 | . | CSAARLAKNIQYF | TGCAGTGCAGCGAGGTTGGCCAAAAACATTCAGTACTTC
TRBJ2-5 | 13 | TRBD2 | TRBV20-1 | few | CSARISGEETQYF | TGCAGTGCTCGGATTAGCGGGGAAGAGACCCAGTACTTC
TRBJ2-1 | 15 | . | TRBV5-1 | few | CASSSTGFGDNEQFF | TGCGCCAGCAGCTCTACAGGGTTCGGGGACAATGAGCAGTTCTTC
TRBJ2-3 | 17 | . | TRBV4-3 | . | CASSPRDRGRGTDTQYF | TGCGCCAGCAGCCCCCGTGATAGGGGGAGAGGGACAGATACGCAGTATTTT
TRBJ2-1 | 14 | TRBD2 | TRBV29-1 | many | CSVRTSSGNNEQFF | TGCAGCGTCAGGACTAGCAGCGGAAACAATGAGCAGTTCTTC
TRBJ1-1 | 13 | . | TRBV6-6 | many | CASSYAQGREAFF | TGTGCCAGCAGTTACGCACAAGGGAGGGAAGCTTTCTTT
TRBJ2-5 | 15 | . | TRBV12-3/TRBV12-4 | . | CASSPPPPGQETQYF | TGTGCCAGCAGCCCCCCGCCCCCGGGACAAGAGACCCAGTACTTC
TRBJ2-1 | 15 | TRBD2 | TRBV20-1 | few | CSASNSGKSYNEQFF | TGCAGTGCTAGTAATAGCGGGAAGTCCTACAATGAGCAGTTCTTC
TRBJ2-2 | 15 | TRBD2 | TRBV11-3 | . | CASSSAGPGTGELFF | TGTGCCAGCAGCTCAGCGGGGCCTGGGACCGGGGAGCTGTTTTTT
TRBJ2-1 | 16 | TRBD2 | TRBV2 | few | CASSGGSGSSYNEQFF | TGTGCCAGCAGTGGCGGTAGCGGGAGCTCCTACAATGAGCAGTTCTTC
TRBJ2-1 | 14 | . | TRBV15 | . | CATSDLSGYNEQFF | TGTGCCACCAGCGATCTTTCAGGCTACAATGAGCAGTTCTTC
TRBJ2-7 | 15 | . | TRBV12-3/TRBV12-4 | . | CASSPTWGAYYEQYF | TGTGCCAGCAGCCCGACATGGGGAGCCTACTACGAGCAGTACTTC
TRBJ2-3 | 16 | TRBD1 | TRBV10-3 | few | CAIEAGVTGVTDTQYF | TGTGCCATCGAGGCAGGCGTAACAGGGGTCACAGATACGCAGTATTTT
TRBJ2-7 | 13 | . | TRBV29-1 | few | CSVVGDSTREQYF | TGCAGCGTTGTCGGGGACTCAACTCGCGAGCAGTACTTC
TRBJ2-7 | 18 | TRBD2 | TRBV5-1 | few | CASSWGLAGALRDYEQYF | TGCGCCAGCAGCTGGGGACTAGCGGGAGCCCTAAGGGACTACGAGCAGTACTTC
TRBJ2-7 | 14 | TRBD2 | TRBV20-1 | . | CSVSSGRTTYEQYF | TGCAGTGTTTCCAGCGGGAGAACGACCTACGAGCAGTACTTC
TRBJ1-2 | 15 | . | TRBV4-2 | few | CASSQDVRARYGYTF | TGTGCCAGCAGCCAAGATGTCCGGGCCCGCTATGGCTACACCTTC
TRBJ2-5 | 14 | TRBD1 | TRBV20-1 | . | CSASPTTGRETQYF | TGCAGTGCTAGTCCCACGACAGGGAGAGAGACCCAGTACTTC
TRBJ2-7 | 17 | TRBD2 | TRBV6-2/TRBV6-3 | . | CASSYGLAGYETYEQYF | TGTGCCAGCAGTTACGGGCTAGCGGGGTATGAAACCTACGAGCAGTACTTC
TRBJ1-2 | 13 | . | TRBV10-2 | many | CASSGRGSYGYTF | TGCGCCAGCAGTGGCAGGGGATCTTATGGCTACACCTTC
TRBJ2-5 | 14 | TRBD2 | TRBV20-1 | few | CSADPLAGQETQYF | TGCAGTGCCGACCCACTAGCGGGACAAGAGACCCAGTACTTC
TRBJ2-7 | 14 | . | TRBV18 | few | CASSPGRQPGEQYF | TGTGCCAGCTCACCTGGGCGGCAGCCGGGGGAGCAGTACTTC
TRBJ2-5 | 16 | . | TRBV20-1 | few | CSARVRQPRPGETQYF | TGCAGTGCTAGAGTGAGACAACCGAGGCCGGGGGAGACCCAGTACTTC
TRBJ2-7 | 17 | TRBD2 | TRBV6-5 | few | CASSYSSQTSGKYEQYF | TGTGCCAGCAGTTACTCGAGTCAAACTAGCGGAAAGTACGAGCAGTACTTC
TRBJ2-3 | 15 | . | TRBV12-3/TRBV12-4 | . | CASSLQSPSTDTQYF | TGTGCCAGCAGTTTACAGAGTCCTAGCACAGATACGCAGTATTTT
TRBJ2-7 | 15 | TRBD1 | TRBV4-1 | few | CASSQDGDRGSEQYF | TGCGCCAGCAGCCAAGATGGGGACAGGGGAAGCGAGCAGTACTTC
TRBJ2-3 | 15 | TRBD2 | TRBV28 | . | CATRGPSGSTDTQYF | TGTGCCACCAGGGGCCCTAGCGGGTCCACAGATACGCAGTATTTT
TRBJ2-7 | 15 | . | TRBV27 | . | CASSLRWPPIHEQYF | TGTGCCAGCAGTTTAAGGTGGCCTCCGATCCACGAGCAGTACTTC
TRBJ2-7 | 13 | . | TRBV12-3/TRBV12-4 | many | CASSFSSSYEQYF | TGTGCCAGCAGTTTTAGTAGCTCCTACGAGCAGTACTTC